The 18 T cell receptor beta chains presented below share a single source sample, sequenced in a study of T cell repertoires in cytomegalovirus infection. TCRdb independently ran MiXCR on the reads; one entry per CDR3 protein. The table records almost 300,000 distinct CDR3 sequences, about a tenth of them present only once. Sequenced input: PBMCs. These receptors all come from a human donor in good health (CMV status not recorded). Some clones in this sample may be carry-over from other donors' samples.

This sequence joins TRBV19 and TRBJ1-1; no reliable D call. V was shortened by 7 bases and J by 0 bases, with 15 bases between the two germline ends. Germline-derived CDR1 and CDR2 are LNHDA and SQIVND (reference sequence). This CDR3 is built from 15 residues. For the CDR3, the DNA is TGTGCCAGTACAGAGCAGATAAACTTGAACACTGAAGCTTTCTTT. Amino acid sequence: CASTEQINLNTEAFF.

This clonotype was detected many times. The chain combines TRBV7-2 with TRBJ1-2, with a tentative D call TRBD1 (5 bases). V was pared by 5 bases and J by 2 bases, with 12 bases between. Germline V CDR1 and CDR2: SGHTA, FQGNSA. CDR3 length equals 14 residues. The CDR3 region is CASSLRRDNYGYTF. The CDR3 DNA reads TGTGCCAGCAGCCTCCGCCGGGACAACTATGGCTACACCTTC.

In its sample, this clonotype was seen many times. The gene calls are TRBV6-6 and TRBJ2-6; unclear D gene. Looked up from germline, CDR1 is MNHNY and CDR2 is SVGAGI (reference sequence). Deletions cut 4 bases from V and 0 bases from J, with 13 bases between. The CDR3 consists of 17 residues. The CDR3 DNA follows: TGTGCCAGCAGTTGGTACGGAATAAGCTCTGGGGCCAACGTCCTGACTTTC. It encodes CASSWYGISSGANVLTF.

V usage is TRBV14 and J usage is TRBJ1-2; D is undetermined. Germline CDR1 is SGHDN and CDR2 is FVKESK. Trimming removed 0 bases from V and 9 bases from J, with 11 bases in between. The CDR3 runs to 13 residues. The CDR3 region is CASSQDLGLRYTF. The CDR3 DNA sequence: TGTGCCAGCAGCCAAGATTTGGGCCTCCGCTACACCTTC.

In this sample, this clonotype turned up many times. The chain has TRBV19 and TRBJ2-2; D not certain. V was pared by 4 bases and J by 1 base, with 4 bases between. This CDR3 contains 13 residues. Germline CDR1 and CDR2: LNHDA and SQIVND (reference sequence). The CDR3 region is CASSTGNTGELFF. CDR3 sequence (DNA): TGTGCCAGTAGTACAGGGAACACCGGGGAGCTGTTTTTT.

This clonotype was detected a few times. V usage is TRBV6-1 and J usage is TRBJ2-6, with D possibly TRBD1 on 6 matching bases. Germline CDR1 MNHNS, CDR2 SASEGT. V dropped 6 bases and J dropped 2 bases, with 11 bases sitting between them. CDR3 size: 15 residues. The CDR3 region has the DNA TGTGCCAGCAGCACGAACAGGGCTGGGGCCAACGTCCTGACTTTC. Translating it yields CASSTNRAGANVLTF.

A few counts support this clonotype. The V call is TRBV3-1, the J call TRBJ1-6; tentatively, D is TRBD1 (6 bases). The CDR3 loop spans 13 amino acids. Germline V gene lookup returns CDR1 LGHDT and CDR2 YNNKEL (reference sequence). V dropped 3 bases and J dropped 8 bases, with 8 bases sitting between them. CDR3 sequence reads: CASSHGQHSPLHF. DNA of the CDR3: TGTGCCAGCAGCCATGGACAGCATTCACCCCTCCACTTT.

In this sample, this clonotype turned up many times. J is TRBJ2-5 and V is TRBV12-3 or TRBV12-4, with TRBD2 matching over 9 bases. V shed 7 bases, J shed 2 bases, and the junction held 8 bases outside the gene matches. The CDR3 consists of 15 residues. As DNA, the CDR3 is TGTGCCAGCACCGGGGGACTAGCTGGGCAAGAGACCCAGTACTTC. Protein sequence: CASTGGLAGQETQYF.

This clonotype was seen more than once but under ten times. This chain joins TRBV4-3 and TRBJ2-1, with 7 bases that match TRBD1. The germline CDR1 and CDR2 sequences are LGHNA and YSLEER. This CDR3 spans 18 amino acids. V was pared by 2 bases and J by 0 bases, with 10 bases of the junction left unmatched. CDR3 region: CASSQTQGWRYSYNEQFF. The CDR3 nucleotides read TGCGCCAGCAGCCAAACACAGGGGTGGCGATACTCCTACAATGAGCAGTTCTTC.

This clonotype was seen many times. J is TRBJ1-6 and V is TRBV12-3 or TRBV12-4, with D possibly being TRBD1 (6 bases). The CDR3 contains 13 residues. V shed 7 bases and J shed 14 bases, with 18 bases lying between them. CDR3 bases: TGTGCCAGCACCTCCCAGGGGTTGAGTACCCTCCACTTT. The encoded protein is CASTSQGLSTLHF.

This clonotype was observed many times. The chain couples TRBV12-3 or TRBV12-4 to TRBJ1-1, with D tentatively TRBD1 (6 bases). CDR3 size: 10 residues. Trimming stripped 5 bases from V and 10 bases from J, with 8 bases between. The CDR3 DNA reads TGTGCCAGCAGTGGCAGGGGAGCTTTCTTT. This codes for CASSGRGAFF.

This clonotype was counted ten times or more. The chain uses TRBV10-1 and TRBJ2-5, with D perhaps TRBD2 (5 bases). This CDR3 spans 14 amino acids. V was cut by 8 bases and J by 0 bases, with 13 bases left in between. CDR1 WNHNN and CDR2 SYGVQD come from the germline V gene (reference sequence). CDR3 sequence reads: CASSDSDYQETQYF. CDR3 in DNA: TGCGCCAGCTCGGATTCGGACTACCAAGAGACCCAGTACTTC.

This clonotype was counted between two and nine times. This chain joins TRBV6-6 and TRBJ1-2, with TRBD1 matching over 10 bases. The CDR3 loop spans 16 amino acids. V dropped 3 bases and J dropped 5; count of bases not matched to a gene: 9. CDR1 is MNHNY, CDR2 SVGAGI, per germline (reference sequence). CDR3 bases: TGTGCCAGCAGTTATACGGACAGGGGGGAGAGGTATGGCTACACCTTC. Its protein is CASSYTDRGERYGYTF.

This clonotype was seen only a few times. The CDR3 region is CASSPERTPNYGYTF. CDR3 bases: TGTGCCAGCAGCCCGGAGAGGACTCCTAACTATGGCTACACCTTC. This sequence joins TRBV5-5 and TRBJ1-2; no clear D. CDR1 and CDR2 (germline): SGHKS, YYEKEE (reference sequence). The length of the CDR3 is 15 residues. V lost 4 bases to trimming and J lost 0 bases, with 13 bases between them.

This clonotype was detected ten times or more. This chain links TRBV19 with TRBJ2-7; no reliable D call. The CDR3 covers 13 residues. Trimming cost V 9 bases and J 6 bases, with 18 bases left between them. Per the germline V gene, CDR1 is LNHDA and CDR2 is SQIVND (reference sequence). CDR3 DNA: TGTGCCAGCCGTGAGAGGAACCAAGGCGAGCAGTACTTC. This codes for CASRERNQGEQYF.

This clonotype has at least ten counts. The genes are TRBV7-9 and TRBJ2-1; perhaps TRBD1 as D (6 bases). Trimming stripped 4 bases from V and 5 bases from J, with 9 bases between. Germline V CDR1 and CDR2: SEHNR, FQNEAQ (reference sequence). This CDR3 region has 13 residues. For the CDR3, the DNA is TGTGCCAGCAGCTCAGGGGCTGACAATGAGCAGTTCTTC. Translation gives CASSSGADNEQFF.

This clonotype was seen many times. V is TRBV11-3 and J is TRBJ2-7; no clear D. There are 12 residues in the CDR3. Trimming took 0 bases from V and 5 from J, leaving 5 bases between them. Germline values: CDR1 SGHNT, CDR2 YENEEA. The DNA for the CDR3 is TGTGCCAGCAGCTTAGAGGACCACGAGCAGTACGTC. It is translated as CASSLEDHEQYV.

This clonotype showed up many times. V and J are TRBV6-1 and TRBJ1-5; D is uncertain. This CDR3 is 16 amino acids long. Trimming shortened V by 3 bases and J by 1 base, and 13 bases separated the two germline ends. From germline, CDR1 is MNHNS and CDR2 SASEGT. The CDR3 coding sequence is TGTGCCAGCAGTGATGCGAGAAGTAGGAGCAATCAGCCCCAGCATTTT. Protein sequence: CASSDARSRSNQPQHF.